These T cell receptor beta chains were read from a single sample in a study of cytomegalovirus exposure and HLA in healthy donors. The method was immunoSEQ multiplex PCR; TCRdb's version includes in-frame clones alone and lacks a portion of them. Of 150,000 to 200,000 clones in the sample, around 75% were seen once. Sequencing input: PBMCs. The receptor set was obtained from a female donor in good health and CMV-seronegative. CDR3s include the opening cysteine and the closing phenylalanine or tryptophan. D genes are given only for firm matches. Only some rows state a clone size, as once, few, many or a class for expanded clones.

V gene	clone size	J gene	CDR3 length	D gene	CDR3 DNA	CDR3 protein
TRBV6-5	NA	TRBJ1-2	14	TRBD1	TGTGCCAGCAGTGGGACAGTTGGGTTAGGTGGCTACACCTTC	CASSGTVGLGGYTF
TRBV28	NA	TRBJ2-1	15	NA	TGTGCCAGCAGCCCACCCCCTGCGTCCTACAATGAGCAGTTCTTC	CASSPPPASYNEQFF
TRBV6-5	NA	TRBJ2-2	15	TRBD1	TGTGCCAGCAAAAGACAGGGGACTAACACCGGGGAGCTGTTTTTT	CASKRQGTNTGELFF
TRBV30	NA	TRBJ1-3	17	TRBD1	TGTGCCTGGAGTGTTGGTGGACAGGGGGCTGAAGGAAACACCATATATTTT	CAWSVGGQGAEGNTIYF
TRBV30	once	TRBJ2-6	14	NA	TGTGCCTGGAGTGTGCGAGCTGGGGCCAACGTCCTGACTTTC	CAWSVRAGANVLTF
TRBV7-9	NA	TRBJ2-7	15	NA	TGTGCCAGCAGCTTAGTAGGACAGGAGGGTTACGAGCAGTACTTC	CASSLVGQEGYEQYF
TRBV7-9	NA	TRBJ2-7	14	TRBD2	TGTGCCAGCACCCTAGCGGGAGTCTCCTACGAGCAGTACTTC	CASTLAGVSYEQYF
TRBV29-1	NA	TRBJ1-3	15	TRBD1	TGCAGCGTTGGGACAGGGACGGTATCTGGAAACACCATATATTTT	CSVGTGTVSGNTIYF
TRBV25-1	many	TRBJ2-7	15	NA	TGTGCCAGCAGTGAATCCCAGGGGGGCTCCTACGAGCAGTACTTC	CASSESQGGSYEQYF
TRBV18	NA	TRBJ1-4	15	NA	TGTGCCAGCTCCCTCGCACAGGGTAAGGATGAAAAACTGTTTTTT	CASSLAQGKDEKLFF
TRBV6-5	NA	TRBJ2-7	14	NA	TGTGCCAGCAGTTACGGGGGCCCCCACTACGAGCAGTACTTC	CASSYGGPHYEQYF
TRBV6-1	NA	TRBJ1-2	16	NA	TGTGCCAGCAGTGATTACAGGGCGACATGGATCTATGGCTACACCTTC	CASSDYRATWIYGYTF
TRBV5-1	NA	TRBJ2-2	16	NA	TGCGCCAGCAGCTTGGTCAGGGGGGCGATCACCGGGGAGCTGTTTTTT	CASSLVRGAITGELFF
TRBV9	NA	TRBJ2-1	17	NA	TGTGCCAGCAGCCCGAGGCCAGAATATAGCTCCTACAATGAGCAGTTCTTC	CASSPRPEYSSYNEQFF
TRBV27	NA	TRBJ1-2	15	NA	TGTGCCAGCAGCTCACAGGGTCTCGTCGGCTATGGCTACACCTTC	CASSSQGLVGYGYTF
TRBV10-3	NA	TRBJ1-1	13	TRBD1	TGTGCCATCACCGTAACAGGGGGCACTGAAGCTTTCTTT	CAITVTGGTEAFF
TRBV2	NA	TRBJ2-5	15	NA	TGTGCCAGCACGAGGGCAGGGCGGGGAAAAGAGACCCAGTACTTC	CASTRAGRGKETQYF
TRBV29-1	NA	TRBJ1-2	15	TRBD1	TGCAGCGTTGATGGGGACAGGGGGCGATCCTATGGCTACACCTTC	CSVDGDRGRSYGYTF
TRBV19	NA	TRBJ1-5	18	NA	TGTGCCAGTAGTACCCCTAACTACAGGGTTTCGAGCAATCAGCCCCAGCATTTT	CASSTPNYRVSSNQPQHF
TRBV7-9	NA	TRBJ1-3	13	NA	TGTGCCAGCAGCTTATCCGCTGGAAACACCATATATTTT	CASSLSAGNTIYF